Listed below are T cell receptor beta chains from one sample, sequenced in a study of blood T cell repertoires in COVID-19. Some clones are missing from TCRdb's copy, which holds only in-frame ones; the method was immunoSEQ multiplex PCR. The sample records just over 250,000 clones, around 87% being singletons. Sequenced input: peripheral blood. Source of these receptors: a woman in her 50s with acute or convalescent COVID-19. CDR3s include the opening cysteine and the closing phenylalanine or tryptophan. D genes are given only for firm matches. Rows may omit the clone size; those that give it use once, few, many or a size class.

>TRBV10-2|.|.|TRBJ2-7
TGCGCCAGCAGTACAGCCTACGAGCAGTACTTC
CASSTAYEQYF
>TRBV5-1|.|TRBD2|TRBJ2-1
TGCGCCAGCAGCTTGGTTAGCGGGCTTTCCAATGAGCAGTTCTTC
CASSLVSGLSNEQFF
>TRBV9|.|.|TRBJ2-2
TGTGCCAGCAGCGTAGACAGGCCGAACACCGGGGAGCTGTTTTTT
CASSVDRPNTGELFF
>TRBV1|once|.|TRBJ1-2
TGCACCAGCAGCCGGAACATGCGGGATGGCTACACCTTC
CTSSRNMRDGYTF
>TRBV5-1|.|TRBD1|TRBJ2-7
TGCGCCAGCAGCCGCGGGACAGGGGTCTCCTACGAGCAGTACTTC
CASSRGTGVSYEQYF
>TRBV10-3|.|.|TRBJ1-4
TGTGCCATCAGTAGGGGAGGGAGCAGCAATGAAAAACTGTTTTTT
CAISRGGSSNEKLFF
>TRBV5-1|few|.|TRBJ1-1
TGCGCCAGCAGCTTTCAGGGCCCGGACACTGAAGCTTTCTTT
CASSFQGPDTEAFF
>TRBV5-1|.|TRBD1|TRBJ1-1
TGCGCCAGCAGCCCGATATTTGGGACAGGGGGGAACACTGAAGCTTTCTTT
CASSPIFGTGGNTEAFF
>TRBV10-3|.|.|TRBJ1-4
TGTGCCATCAGCGGGGGGGGGAATGAAAAACTGTTTTTT
CAISGGGNEKLFF
>TRBV28|few|.|TRBJ2-1
TGTGAAATAAGGGGAAGAGGAAATGAGCAGTTCTTC
CEIRGRGNEQFF
>TRBV10-2|.|.|TRBJ2-4
TGCGCCAGCAGTCAAGACAGACAAAACATTCAGTACTTC
CASSQDRQNIQYF
>TRBV7-9|.|.|TRBJ1-4
TGTGCCAGCAGCCCTACAGAGCCAACTAATGAAAAACTGTTTTTT
CASSPTEPTNEKLFF
>TRBV29-1|.|TRBD1|TRBJ1-5
TGCAGCGCTTCAGGGGGGACCCTAAATCAGCCCCAGCATTTT
CSASGGTLNQPQHF
>TRBV4-1|.|.|TRBJ1-1
TGCGCCAGCAGCCAAGATCCGGGTATGAACACTGAAGCTTTCTTT
CASSQDPGMNTEAFF
>TRBV7-2|.|TRBD2|TRBJ2-2
TGTGCCAGCAGCTGGGGACTAGCAAGAATCGGGGAGCTGTTTTTT
CASSWGLARIGELFF
>TRBV11-2|.|.|TRBJ1-3
TGTGCCAGCAGCCAACAGGTCTCTGGAAACACCATATATTTT
CASSQQVSGNTIYF
>TRBV10-3|.|TRBD1|TRBJ2-7
TGTGCCATCAGTGCGAACGGGGGACAGGGTAGGGAGCAGTACTTC
CAISANGGQGREQYF
>TRBV28|.|TRBD2|TRBJ2-5
TGTGCCAGCAGTTTGGCAGGACCGGAGACTAGCTCAATCCACCTATACTTC
CASSLAGPETSSIHLYF
>TRBV14|.|.|TRBJ2-5
TGTGCCAGCAGCCAAGTCGCGCTAGGACAAGAGACCCAGTACTTC
CASSQVALGQETQYF
>TRBV6-5|.|TRBD1|TRBJ1-4
TGTGCCAGCAGTTGGGGGACAGGGGTGGAAAAACTGTTTTTT
CASSWGTGVEKLFF
>TRBV7-2|once|TRBD2|TRBJ2-1
TGTGCCAGCAGCCCGGGGACTAGCGTTAATGAGCAGTTCTTC
CASSPGTSVNEQFF
>TRBV5-1|few|TRBD1|TRBJ2-5
TGCGCCAGCAGCTTGGCCGGAACAGGGGGCGTCGAGACCCAGTACTTC
CASSLAGTGGVETQYF
>TRBV27|.|.|TRBJ1-3
TGTGCCAGCAGTAAACAGGGAGCCGGAAACACCATATATTTT
CASSKQGAGNTIYF
>TRBV5-1|.|.|TRBJ2-5
TGCGCCAGCAGCCGACAGCAAGAGACCCAGTACTTC
CASSRQQETQYF
>TRBV28|.|TRBD1|TRBJ1-1
TGTGCCAGCAGGTATGACAGGGGTGAAGCTTTCTTT
CASRYDRGEAFF
>TRBV4-2|few|TRBD1|TRBJ1-2
TGTGCCAGCAGCCAAGACACAGGGGGCGGCTATGGCTACACCTTC
CASSQDTGGGYGYTF
>TRBV10-3|.|.|TRBJ2-1
TGTGCCATCAGACCACGACTAGGGAATGAGCAGTTCTTC
CAIRPRLGNEQFF
>TRBV7-3|.|.|TRBJ1-6
TGTGCCAGCAGCTTATCTATGTCTTCACCCCTCCACTTT
CASSLSMSSPLHF
>TRBV27|.|TRBD2|TRBJ2-7
TGTGCCAGCAGTTTCAGCGGGACCGCCATCGGGCAGTACTTC
CASSFSGTAIGQYF
>TRBV6-6|.|TRBD2|TRBJ2-6
TGTGCCAGCGGTAACTCCCAACCTTTAGCGGGAGGTAGGCTGACTTTC
CASGNSQPLAGGRLTF
>TRBV7-6|.|TRBD2|TRBJ2-2
TGTGCCAGCAGCCTTAGGACTAGCGGGAGGGCCCACGGGGAGCTGTTTTTT
CASSLRTSGRAHGELFF
>TRBV20-1|once|TRBD2|TRBJ2-3
TGCAGTGCTAGTGTGACTAGCGTAAGCACAGATACGCAGTATTTT
CSASVTSVSTDTQYF
>TRBV9|.|TRBD2|TRBJ2-1
TGTGCCAGCAGCGTAGTAGCGGGAGGTTACAATGAGCAGTTCTTC
CASSVVAGGYNEQFF
>TRBV18|.|.|TRBJ1-1
TGTGCCAGCTCACAAGGGGCCAGCACTGAAGCTTTCTTT
CASSQGASTEAFF
>TRBV6-4|.|TRBD1|TRBJ2-2
TGTGCCAGCAGTGCACAGGGGGCTGCGAACACCGGGGAGCTGTTTTTT
CASSAQGAANTGELFF
>TRBV3-1/TRBV3-2|.|.|TRBJ1-2
TGTGCCAGCAGCCAAGGACAGAATGGCTACACCTTC
CASSQGQNGYTF
>TRBV14|.|TRBD1|TRBJ2-2
TGTGCCAGCAGAAGGTCAGGGACAGGTCCGTCCGTGGTCACCGGGGAGCTGTTTTTT
CASRRSGTGPSVVTGELFF
>TRBV10-2|.|.|TRBJ1-2
TGCGCCAGCAGTGAGTCGACAGTCAGCTATGGCTACACCTTC
CASSESTVSYGYTF
>TRBV29-1|once|.|TRBJ2-1
TGCAGCGTTGAAGCCTCACCCGGGTACAATGAGCAGTTCTTC
CSVEASPGYNEQFF
>TRBV19|.|TRBD2|TRBJ2-1
TGTGCCAGTTCGACTAGCGGGCACTACAATGAGCAGTTCTTC
CASSTSGHYNEQFF
>TRBV28|few|.|TRBJ1-4
TGTGCCAGCGGGGGGAGTGCGTTGTTTTTT
CASGGSALFF
>TRBV19|.|.|TRBJ1-2
TGTGCCAGTCAAAACGGACAGACCTATGGCTACACCTTC
CASQNGQTYGYTF
>TRBV19|.|.|TRBJ2-7
TGTGCCAGTAGTATGACCGGACAGTCCTACGAGCAGTACTTC
CASSMTGQSYEQYF
>TRBV19|.|.|TRBJ1-4
TGTGCCAGTAGAAGCATCTCAACTAATGAAAAACTGTTTTTT
CASRSISTNEKLFF
>TRBV5-1|.|TRBD2|TRBJ2-5
TGCGCCAGCAGCCAGGGACTAGCGGTCGTACAAGAGACCCAGTACTTC
CASSQGLAVVQETQYF
>TRBV19|.|.|TRBJ1-5
TGTGCCAGTAGTATCCTCCAGGCAATCAGCAATCAGCCCCAGCATTTT
CASSILQAISNQPQHF
>TRBV4-1|.|.|TRBJ1-1
TGCGCCAGCAGCCGCCCCGATAAAGAGGACACTGAAGCTTTCTTT
CASSRPDKEDTEAFF
>TRBV2|.|TRBD1|TRBJ2-7
TGTGCCAGCAGAGGGGGCGCGATAGACGAGCAGTACTTC
CASRGGAIDEQYF